This T cell receptor (beta chain) was documented in a study of T-cell reconstitution after alpha-beta-depleted transplantation in children (dated by TCRdb to the mid-2010s). For the wider study: Using TCR repertoire profiling, the study followed T-cell immune reconstitution in a quantitative way in children after TCRalphabeta/CD19-depleted allogeneic hematopoietic cell transplantation. On the study overall, not on this receptor specifically: The high TCRbeta diversity at day 60 in some patients was ascribed to recipient T cells and intrathymic progenitors that had survived conditioning. About two months after transplant, the apparently early recovery of alphabetaT-cell counts reportedly depended on just several hundred clones that had expanded rapidly and came from non-depleted graft cells. Over subsequent months, a decline in hyperexpanded clone frequencies was noted, and after one year, T-cell counts and TCRbeta diversity were mostly ascribed to newly produced T cells.

The treatment or condition label here, explained by the study, means: allogeneic hematopoietic cell transplantation with graft depleted of TCRalphabeta T cells and CD19 B cells. The children who served as transplant recipients had been given grafts of TCRalphabeta/CD19-depleted allogeneic hematopoietic cells. The library was obtained by PCR. The run used an Illumina HiSeq 2500. To normalize quantification of the TCRbeta repertoire, the TCR libraries were built with molecular barcoding that relied on unique molecular identifiers. The public reads were quality trimmed at Q25 with fastp and then assembled into clones with MiXCR by TCRdb, keeping productive beta chains. One record per CDR3 amino acid sequence lists the most common genes and DNA. The sample has about 980,000 distinct CDR3 sequences on record, roughly 31% of them singletons. The ten largest clones take up roughly 27% of the sample. Worth noting for this clonotype: There is no known antigen for this receptor. The input lacks base qualities; no much larger clone sits a single base away.

This receptor was identified in a boy less than two years old who had a stem cell transplant for SCID, so the T cells may come from the graft donor. The input for sequencing was PBMCs, mostly from graft donor cells, taken 360 days after TCRalphabeta/CD19-depleted stem cell transplant.

DNA sequence: TGTGCCAGCAGCCTGGAGTCGACTAGCGGGGGGCAGATGGATACGCAGTATTTT. It translates to CASSLESTSGGQMDTQYF. Recombination linked TRBV5-6 to TRBJ2-3; 13 central nucleotides agree with TRBD2. The CDR3 holds 18 amino acids from the cysteine to the phenylalanine. Only the CDR3 portion is preserved as DNA: 54 bases, with reading frame beginning at the first base. Based on the germline V gene, the CDR1 and CDR2 sequences are SGHDT and YYEEEE. Clipping removes 4 bases from V and 6 bases from J, with 14 as the unmatched junction base count.